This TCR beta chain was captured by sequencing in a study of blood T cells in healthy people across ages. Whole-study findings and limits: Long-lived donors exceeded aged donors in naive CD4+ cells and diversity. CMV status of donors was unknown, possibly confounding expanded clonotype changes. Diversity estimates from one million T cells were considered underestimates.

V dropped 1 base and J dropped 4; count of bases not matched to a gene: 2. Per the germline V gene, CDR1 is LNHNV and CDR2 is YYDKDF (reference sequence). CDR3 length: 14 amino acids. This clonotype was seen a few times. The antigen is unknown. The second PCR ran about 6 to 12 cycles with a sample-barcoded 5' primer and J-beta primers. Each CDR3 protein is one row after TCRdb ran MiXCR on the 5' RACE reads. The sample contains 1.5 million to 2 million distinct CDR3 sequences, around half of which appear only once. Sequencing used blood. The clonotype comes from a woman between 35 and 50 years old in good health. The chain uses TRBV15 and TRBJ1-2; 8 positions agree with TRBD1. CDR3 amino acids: CATSRADRVYGYTF. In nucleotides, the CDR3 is TGTGCCACCAGCAGAGCGGACAGGGTCTATGGCTACACCTTC.